This TCR beta chain was documented in a study of T cell responses to AZD1222 COVID-19 vaccine. Broader study findings: Baseline seropositivity occurred in only a handful of AZD1222 recipients. Females made up more of the donors, who were largely white British, and clonal diversity may have come out too low.

Produced via immunoSEQ multiplex PCR; TCRdb's table is partial and in-frame only. This sample yields nearly 110,000 clones, of which approximately 90% are seen a single time; 4% to 5.5% belongs to the top ten. Germline lookup yields CDR1 SGHAT and CDR2 FQNNGV. CDR3 length equals 14 residues. The V and J ends lost 5 bases and 6 bases, in that order; junction bases with no gene match: 7. Comments on this clone: Its antigen is unidentified.

This receptor was identified in an adult in good health. The sample here was peripheral blood, taken on day 0 of AZD1222 vaccination. This rearrangement joins TRBV11-2 to TRBJ2-5, with TRBD2 matching over 9 bases. CDR3 sequence reads: CASSPGLARQTQYF. The CDR3 DNA is TGTGCCAGCAGCCCAGGACTAGCGAGACAGACCCAGTACTTC.